These 6 T cell receptor beta chains originate from one sample sequenced in a study of blood T cell repertoires in COVID-19 (dated by TCRdb to 2019 to 2021). Preparation of the library involved the immunoSEQ multiplex PCR assay. The clones in this table, taken by TCRdb from immuneACCESS, are in-frame only. Not every clone is retained; where verified, under half of the shortfall comes from an unresolved V gene, and the cause of the rest is unknown. This sample holds 200,000 or so clones; 89% were observed only once. In total, the top ten clones hold under 3% of the sample. Source material: PBMCs or T cells enriched from blood (not recorded which). The receptors were sampled from a woman aged 40 to 50 with acute COVID-19.

This clone was seen once. The CDR3 is CASSIAGQAEKLFF. CDR3 nucleotide sequence: TGTGCCAGTAGTATAGCGGGACAGGCTGAAAAACTGTTTTTT. The V call is TRBV19, the J call TRBJ1-4, with 8 bases matching TRBD1. V was clipped by 1 base and J by 7 bases; unmatched bases: 2. This CDR3 is built from 14 residues. From germline, CDR1 is LNHDA and CDR2 SQIVND (reference sequence).

The chain links TRBV12-5 to TRBJ1-1; TRBD1 might be the D (5 bases). The V end was cut by 4 bases, the J end by 5 bases, with 14 bases between. The germline gives CDR1 LGHNT, CDR2 FRNRAP. The CDR3 covers 14 residues. CDR3 residues: CASGSSRGSTEAFF. CDR3 bases: TGTGCTAGTGGTTCCTCCCGGGGGAGTACTGAAGCTTTCTTT. Looking up the rest from reference TRBV12-5 and TRBJ1-1 gives the full variable domain: DARVTQTPRHKVTEMGQEVTMRCQPILGHNTVFWYRQTMMQGLELLAYFRNRAPLDDSGMPKDRFSAEMPDATLATLKIQPSEPRDSAVYFCASGSSRGSTEAFFGQGTRLTVV.

The V call is TRBV4-1, the J call TRBJ2-7; D might be TRBD1 (5 bases). The CDR3 runs to 15 residues. Per the germline V gene, CDR1 is MGHRA and CDR2 is YSYEKL. V dropped 4 bases and J dropped 0 bases, with 13 bases sitting between them. The CDR3: CASSPLQGSSYEQYF. For the CDR3, the DNA is TGCGCCAGCAGCCCCCTGCAGGGCAGCTCCTACGAGCAGTACTTC.

The chain combines TRBV29-1 with TRBJ2-5, with D maybe TRBD1 (5 bases). The CDR3 loop spans 13 amino acids. Germline V lookup: CDR1 SQVTM, CDR2 ANQGSEA. V was pared by 2 bases and J by 3 bases, with 10 bases between. The CDR3: CSVEPLREETQYF. The CDR3 coding sequence is TGCAGCGTTGAACCCCTCAGGGAAGAGACCCAGTACTTC.

The J gene is TRBJ2-6, the V gene TRBV3-1 (or the pseudogene TRBV3-2); a possible D gene is TRBD2 (6 bases). Germline loops: CDR1 LGHDT, CDR2 YNNKEL (reference sequence). The CDR3 has 16 residues. Trimming removed 4 bases from V and 2 bases from J, with 12 bases in between. The CDR3 is CASSRAGGTGANVLTF. CDR3 bases: TGTGCCAGCAGCCGCGCCGGGGGTACTGGGGCCAACGTCCTGACTTTC.

CDR3 loop: CASSLRGRQVLPISGNTIYF. CDR3 bases: TGTGCCAGCAGCTTACGGGGTAGACAGGTCCTACCAATCTCTGGAAACACCATATATTTT. The chain is built from TRBV6-6 and TRBJ1-3; possibly TRBD1 for D (6 bases). In germline, CDR1 is MNHNY, CDR2 SVGAGI (reference sequence). The CDR3 length is 20 residues. V shed 6 bases and J shed 0 bases, with 27 bases lying between them.